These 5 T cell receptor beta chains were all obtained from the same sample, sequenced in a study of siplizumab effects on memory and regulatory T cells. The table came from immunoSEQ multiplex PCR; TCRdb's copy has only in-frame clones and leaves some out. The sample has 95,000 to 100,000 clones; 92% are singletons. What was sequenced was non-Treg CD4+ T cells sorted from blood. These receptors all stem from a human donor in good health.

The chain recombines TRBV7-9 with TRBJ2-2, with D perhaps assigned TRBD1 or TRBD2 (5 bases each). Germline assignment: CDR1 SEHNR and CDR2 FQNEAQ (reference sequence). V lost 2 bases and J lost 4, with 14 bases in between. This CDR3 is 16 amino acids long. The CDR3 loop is CASSLILGRVTGELFF. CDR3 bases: TGTGCCAGCAGCTTAATTTTGGGGCGGGTCACCGGGGAGCTGTTTTTT.

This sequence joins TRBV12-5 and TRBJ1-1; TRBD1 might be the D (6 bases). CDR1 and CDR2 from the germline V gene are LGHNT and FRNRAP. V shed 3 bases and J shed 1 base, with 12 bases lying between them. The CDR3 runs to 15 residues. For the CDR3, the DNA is TGTGCTAGTGGTTTCTCCGGGACAAGGAACACTGAAGCTTTCTTT. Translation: CASGFSGTRNTEAFF.

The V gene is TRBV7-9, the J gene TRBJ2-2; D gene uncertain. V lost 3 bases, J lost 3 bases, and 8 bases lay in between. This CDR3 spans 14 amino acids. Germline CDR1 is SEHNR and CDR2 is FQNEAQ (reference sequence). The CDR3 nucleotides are TGTGCCAGCAGCTTTCAATCCTACACCGGGGAGCTGTTTTTT. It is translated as CASSFQSYTGELFF.

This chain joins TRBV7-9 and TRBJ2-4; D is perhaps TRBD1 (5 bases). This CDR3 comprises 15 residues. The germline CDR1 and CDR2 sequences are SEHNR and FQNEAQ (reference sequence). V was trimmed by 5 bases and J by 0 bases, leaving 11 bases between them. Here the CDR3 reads CASSDETVAKNIQYF. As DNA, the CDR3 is TGTGCCAGCAGCGACGAGACAGTAGCCAAAAACATTCAGTACTTC.

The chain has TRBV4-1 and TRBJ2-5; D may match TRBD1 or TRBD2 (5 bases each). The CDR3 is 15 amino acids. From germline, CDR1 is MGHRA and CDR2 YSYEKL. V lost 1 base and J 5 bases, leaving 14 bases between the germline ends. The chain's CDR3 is CASSQVSGTGETQYF. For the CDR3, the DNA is TGCGCCAGCAGCCAAGTATCAGGGACGGGGGAGACCCAGTACTTC.